A single sample gave rise to the 21 T cell receptor beta chains below, sequenced in a study of blood T cell repertoires in COVID-19. Repertoires were generated with immunoSEQ multiplex PCR, while TCRdb's copy carries only in-frame clones and drops some. The table shows about 25,000 clones, with roughly 79% occurring only once. Sequencing was performed on peripheral blood. Receptors were obtained from a man aged 70-80 years with acute or convalescent COVID-19.

CDR3 loop: CASRGQGPGNTIYF. In DNA, the CDR3 is TGTGCCAGCCGGGGACAGGGACCCGGAAACACCATATATTTT. The chain uses TRBV27 and TRBJ1-3; 9 bases match TRBD1. The V segment lost 8 bases and the J segment 4 bases; nucleotides outside the gene matches: 6. There are 14 residues in the CDR3. In germline, CDR1 is MNHEY, CDR2 SMNVEV (reference sequence).

The chain recombines TRBV6-2 or TRBV6-3 with TRBJ1-2; no clear D gene. The CDR3 runs 13 residues. Trimming took 6 bases from V and 0 from J, leaving 8 bases between them. Germline V gene data show CDR1 as MNHEY and CDR2 as SVGEGT. CDR3 protein: CASSRRTNYGYTF. CDR3 nucleotide sequence: TGTGCCAGCAGCAGGCGGACTAACTATGGCTACACCTTC.

The chain employs TRBV5-1 and TRBJ1-2; 7 bases align to TRBD1. V lost 4 bases to trimming and J lost 0 bases; unmatched junction nucleotides: 3. The germline V gene encodes CDR1 SGHRS and CDR2 YFSETQ. The CDR3 totals 14 residues. The CDR3 nucleotides read TGCGCCAGCAGCAGGGACAGTACTAACTATGGCTACACCTTC. Protein product: CASSRDSTNYGYTF.

The V and J genes are TRBV6-6 and TRBJ2-4; possibly TRBD2 for D (5 bases). Germline V CDR1 and CDR2: MNHNY, SVGAGI (reference sequence). Trimming cost V 6 bases and J 0 bases, with 9 bases left between them. This CDR3 comprises 14 residues. The CDR3 nucleotides are TGTGCCAGCAGACCCGGACTAGCCAAAAACATTCAGTACTTC. It specifies CASRPGLAKNIQYF.

The rearrangement links TRBV12-3 or TRBV12-4 to TRBJ1-2; D perhaps matches TRBD1 (5 bases). The V and J ends lost 6 bases and 8 bases respectively, with 13 bases between them. The CDR3 loop spans 12 amino acids. In DNA form, the CDR3 reads TGTGCCAGCAGCCAGACAGAGACGGGCTACACCTTC. Translation gives CASSQTETGYTF.

This clone was counted a few times. V and J are TRBV9 and TRBJ1-3; 8 bases are shared with TRBD1. The CDR3 loop spans 17 amino acids. Germline V gives CDR1 SGDLS, CDR2 YYNGEE. The V segment lost 0 bases and the J segment 2 bases; nucleotides outside the gene matches: 7. The CDR3 bases are TGTGCCAGCAGCGTAGCTCGGCAGGGGGCGACTGGAAACACCATATATTTT. This encodes CASSVARQGATGNTIYF.

CDR3 residues: CASSQGAFGNSPLHF. The CDR3 DNA follows: TGTGCCAGCAGCCAGGGGGCCTTCGGGAATTCACCCCTCCACTTT. V gene TRBV6-4 combines with J gene TRBJ1-6, with 8 positions matching TRBD1. Germline V gene lookup returns CDR1 MRHNA and CDR2 SNTAGT. The V segment lost 6 bases and the J segment 7 bases; nucleotides outside the gene matches: 8. This CDR3 region has 15 residues.

This chain joins TRBV29-1 and TRBJ1-1; possible D gene TRBD1, 5 bases. This CDR3 is 13 amino acids long. Per germline, CDR1 SQVTM and CDR2 ANQGSEA. The V gene lost 7 bases and the J gene lost 6 bases, with 18 bases spanning the gap. CDR3 nucleotides: TGCAGCGGGGTGAAGGGGCAGGGCGCTGAAGCTTTCTTT. Translation gives CSGVKGQGAEAFF.

This clone was counted between two and nine times. The chain recombines TRBV11-2 with TRBJ1-6; no reliable D call. Germline V gene lookup returns CDR1 SGHAT and CDR2 FQNNGV. V was trimmed by 3 bases and J by 7 bases, leaving 10 bases between them. The CDR3 contains 14 residues. For the CDR3, the DNA is TGTGCCAGCAGCTTGAGCGGAAGAAATTCACCCCTCCACTTT. It codes for CASSLSGRNSPLHF.

Only one count was recorded for this clone. V is TRBV2 and J is TRBJ2-7; possibly TRBD1 for D (6 bases). Looked up from germline, CDR1 is SNHLY and CDR2 is FYNNEI. The CDR3 extends over 14 amino acids. Trimming shortened V by 2 bases and J by 4 bases, and 12 bases separated the two germline ends. The DNA of the CDR3 is TGTGCCAGCAGTGAACAGGGGACGCAATACGAGCAGTACTTC. Its protein product is CASSEQGTQYEQYF.

The chain is built from TRBV2 and TRBJ1-3; D might be TRBD1 (5 bases). The CDR3 is made up of 15 amino acids. The germline gives CDR1 SNHLY, CDR2 FYNNEI. Trimming removed 5 bases at V and 3 bases at J, with 14 bases between. The CDR3 DNA reads TGTGCCAGCAGTTCAGAAACAGGTTTTGGAAACACCATATATTTT. It encodes CASSSETGFGNTIYF.

The chain joins TRBV18 to TRBJ1-2, with 9 bases fitting TRBD1. CDR3 length: 15 residues. Germline CDR1 and CDR2: KGHSH and LQKENI. J was trimmed by 1 base and V by 3 bases; bases with no gene match: 3. As DNA, the CDR3 is TGTGCCAGCTCACCGACAGGGGGTGATAACTATGGCTACACCTTC. Its translation is CASSPTGGDNYGYTF.

The J gene is TRBJ2-7, the V gene TRBV19; D is possibly TRBD1 (6 bases). Between the trimmed V and J ends, which lost 10 bases and 1 base, there was a span of 11 bases. CDR3 length: 12 residues. Germline-derived CDR1 and CDR2 are LNHDA and SQIVND (reference sequence). The CDR3 spells CATSDSSYEQYF. DNA for the CDR3: TGTGCCACTTCGGACAGTTCCTACGAGCAGTACTTC.

The V and J genes are TRBV18 and TRBJ1-6; D not resolved. CDR3 size: 12 residues. Germline lookup yields CDR1 KGHSH and CDR2 LQKENI. Deletions cut 2 bases from V and 14 bases from J, with 10 bases between. The CDR3 region is CASSPMGGTLHF. The CDR3 region has the DNA TGTGCCAGCTCACCAATGGGAGGGACCCTCCACTTT.

This sequence joins TRBV7-2 and TRBJ1-3; D might be TRBD1 (5 bases). CDR1 SGHTA and CDR2 FQGNSA come from the germline V gene. This CDR3 contains 14 residues. V gave up 5 bases and J gave up 1 base, with 9 bases separating them. CDR3 residues: CASSPGGSGNTIYF. The CDR3 bases are TGTGCCAGCAGCCCGGGGGGGTCTGGAAACACCATATATTTT.

The chain recombines TRBV6-5 with TRBJ1-1; D is uncertain. CDR1 MNHEY and CDR2 SVGAGI come from the germline V gene. Trimming left V 7 bases short and J 6 bases short, with 18 bases between. This CDR3 comprises 14 residues. The DNA for the CDR3 is TGTGCCAGCACCTACGACCTCGGGGTTCCTGAAGCTTTCTTT. As protein: CASTYDLGVPEAFF.

In this sample, this clone turned up once. The chain links TRBV19 to TRBJ2-5, with D maybe TRBD2 (6 bases). Between the trimmed V and J ends, which lost 6 bases and 4 bases, there was a span of 15 bases. CDR1 and CDR2 from the germline V gene are LNHDA and SQIVND (reference sequence). The CDR3 has 14 residues. CDR3: CASSLGTPRETQYF. The CDR3 DNA is TGTGCCAGTAGCTTAGGGACTCCAAGAGAGACCCAGTACTTC.

The chain recombines TRBV7-2 with TRBJ1-2; the match to TRBD1 covers 11 bases. V shed 5 bases and J 6 bases; nucleotides not matched to a gene: 5. CDR1 and CDR2 from the germline V gene are SGHTA and FQGNSA. The CDR3 contains 14 residues. In nucleotides, the CDR3 is TGTGCCAGCAGCCGGGACAGGGGGGATGATGGCTACACCTTC. This translates into CASSRDRGDDGYTF.

The CDR3 protein is CASSLRDRGNEQFF. In nucleotides, the CDR3 is TGTGCCAGCAGCTTAAGGGACAGGGGCAATGAGCAGTTCTTC. The genes are TRBV7-9 and TRBJ2-1; TRBD1 matches at 10 bases. Germline V gene sequence: CDR1 SEHNR, CDR2 FQNEAQ (reference sequence). This CDR3 is built from 14 residues. V trimming: 2 bases; J trimming: 6 bases; junction bases outside the gene matches: 1.

CDR3 residues: CASSVGMGLGTGELFF. CDR3 bases: TGTGCCAGCAGCGTAGGAATGGGGCTAGGTACCGGGGAGCTGTTTTTT. The chain recombines TRBV9 with TRBJ2-2; a possible D gene is TRBD1 (5 bases). The CDR3 sequence is 16 residues long. Germline CDR1 and CDR2: SGDLS and YYNGEE. Deletions cut 0 bases from V and 5 bases from J, with 14 bases between.

This clone is a singleton in its sample. This sequence joins TRBV21-1 and TRBJ2-7; TRBD1 is taken as the D call from the table, unchecked against the DNA. TRBV21-1 is described as a pseudogene. The CDR3 is 14 residues long. The CDR3 nucleotides read TGTGCCAGCAGCAAGGGGCCTGCGAGATACGAGCAGTACTTC. This codes for CASSKGPARYEQYF.